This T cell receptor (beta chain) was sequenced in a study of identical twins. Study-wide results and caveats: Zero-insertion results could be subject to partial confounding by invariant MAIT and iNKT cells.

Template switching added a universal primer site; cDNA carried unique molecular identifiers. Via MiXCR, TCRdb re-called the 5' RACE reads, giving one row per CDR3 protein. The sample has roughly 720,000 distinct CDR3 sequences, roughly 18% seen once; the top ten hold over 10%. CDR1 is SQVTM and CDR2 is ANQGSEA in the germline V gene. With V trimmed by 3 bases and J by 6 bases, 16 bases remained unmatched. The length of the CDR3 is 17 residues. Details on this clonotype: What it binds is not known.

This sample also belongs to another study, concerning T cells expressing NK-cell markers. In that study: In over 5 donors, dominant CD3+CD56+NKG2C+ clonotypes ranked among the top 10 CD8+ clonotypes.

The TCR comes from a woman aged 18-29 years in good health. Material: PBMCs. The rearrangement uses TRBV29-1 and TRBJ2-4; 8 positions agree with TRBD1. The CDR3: CSVDGTGQGLHPNIQYF. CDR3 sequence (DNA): TGCAGCGTTGATGGGACAGGCCAGGGCTTACACCCAAACATTCAGTACTTC.